Each of the 3 T cell receptor beta chains below was sequenced from the same sample in a study of shared clonotypes between healthy human individuals. Using immunoSEQ multiplex PCR, the repertoire was profiled, and TCRdb retains in-frame clones only, with some absent. Of around 700,000 clones listed, less than 85% are singletons. Sequences were obtained from memory CD4+ T cells sorted from blood. Subset in this sample: CD45RA-negative fraction. The receptors were sampled from a woman younger than 45 in good health.

In this sample, this clone turned up many times. The chain joins TRBV30 to TRBJ1-2, with 7 bases lining up with TRBD1. The V and J ends lost 0 bases and 7 bases, in that order; junction bases with no gene match: 8. Germline CDR1 is GTSNPN and CDR2 is SVGIG (reference sequence). The CDR3 extends over 14 amino acids. The CDR3: CAWSVRGTVAGYTF. The DNA for the CDR3 is TGTGCCTGGAGTGTACGCGGGACAGTAGCTGGCTACACCTTC. Filled out from reference TRBV30 and TRBJ1-2, the complete variable domain reads SQTIHQWPATLVQPVGSPLSLECTVEGTSNPNLYWYRQAAGRGLQLLFYSVGIGQISSEVPQNLSASRPQDRQFILSSKKLLLSDSGFYLCAWSVRGTVAGYTFGSGTRLTVV.

The gene calls are TRBV11-2 and TRBJ2-7; 10 bases line up with TRBD2. The CDR3 runs to 15 residues. CDR1 is SGHAT, CDR2 FQNNGV, per germline. Trimming removed 0 bases from V and 4 bases from J; junction bases left unmatched: 3. CDR3 DNA sequence: TGTGCCAGCAGCTTAGAACTAGCGGGATCTTACGAGCAGTACTTC. This translates into CASSLELAGSYEQYF.

The J gene is TRBJ2-5, the V gene TRBV5-1; 10 positions agree with TRBD1. Germline V CDR1 and CDR2: SGHRS, YFSETQ. The CDR3 extends over 14 amino acids. With V trimmed by 4 bases and J by 5 bases, 5 bases remained unmatched. The CDR3: CASSTTGGWETQYF. DNA of the CDR3: TGCGCCAGCAGCACGACAGGGGGCTGGGAGACCCAGTACTTC.